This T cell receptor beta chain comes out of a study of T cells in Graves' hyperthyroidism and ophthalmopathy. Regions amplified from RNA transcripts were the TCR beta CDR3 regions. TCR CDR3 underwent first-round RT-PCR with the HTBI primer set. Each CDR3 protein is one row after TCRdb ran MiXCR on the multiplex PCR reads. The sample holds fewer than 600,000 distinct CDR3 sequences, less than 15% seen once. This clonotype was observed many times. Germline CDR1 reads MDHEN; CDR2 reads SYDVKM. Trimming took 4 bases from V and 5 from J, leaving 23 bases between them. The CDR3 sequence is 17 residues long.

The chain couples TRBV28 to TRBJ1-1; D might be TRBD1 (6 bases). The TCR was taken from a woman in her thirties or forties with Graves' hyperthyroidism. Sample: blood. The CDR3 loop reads CASSSPYGGRGGTEAFF. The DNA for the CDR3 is TGTGCCAGCAGTTCACCCTATGGAGGCAGGGGCGGGACTGAAGCTTTCTTT.